Sequencing of this T cell receptor beta chain was carried out in a study of shared clonotypes between healthy human individuals (dated by TCRdb to about 2020). Concerning the study at large: The cohort comprised a couple of women and a few men aged 18 to 49 years. Per donor, three plates each were used for CD4 naive and CD4 memory, two for CD8 naive, and one for CD8 memory. To estimate repertoire size and how much clonotype sharing occurs between individuals, the study deeply sequenced the blood TCR repertoires of five healthy adults. Different laboratories and diverse techniques were used to prepare libraries and sequence TCR repertoires, to increase sequencing depth and limit assay-specific biases. Each donor's leukapheresis produced roughly between about 0.9 and 9.5 billion PBMCs.

Using the deep immunoSEQ assay, multiplex PCR amplified TCR CDR3 regions from genomic DNA. For each cell subset, the extracted genomic DNA was distributed evenly across all wells of several immunoSEQ 96-well plates, and each plate served as one replicate. For sorted subsets, about 200 ng genomic DNA, equal to tens of thousands of T cell genomes, was loaded into each replicate PCR. Purified libraries were quantified with a Qubit 3.0 fluorometer, sized on a Bioanalyzer 2100, and re-quantified with the KAPA Library Quantification kit. A separate single-read 150-cycle Illumina NextSeq 550 flow cell was used to sequence each immunoSEQ 96-well plate. The original methods were these. The immunoSEQ output contained only junctional sequences without quality scores, so filtering could not match that applied to full-length reads. To assign V/J genes and CDR3, sequences were annotated against IMGT germline references using PyIR, a Python wrapper for IgBLAST v1.9. Reads were filtered out if the reads had weak V/J assignments (E-value above 1e-6), no CDR3, stop codons, out-of-frame junctions, or ambiguous translated residues. V3J clonotypes were defined as sequences sharing the same inferred V gene, J gene, and CDR3 amino acid sequence. The percentage overlap between two repertoires was calculated by dividing the number of shared unique clonotypes by the size of the smaller repertoire. RTK rarefaction, the Chao1 estimator, and Recon v2.1 estimates of unobserved clonotypes were used to assess repertoire richness. For all TCRbeta clonotypes obtained by the gDNA method from a few donors, generation probabilities were computed with OLGA. TCRdb took over this immuneACCESS table, retaining in-frame rearrangements with V and J assigned. Such tables are incomplete; in checked studies, under half of the missing clones stem from an unresolved V gene, and the remainder is unexplained. The V and J calls and clone size were taken over from that table, and D and trimming were inferred from the DNA. The table for this sample lists about 2.1 million clones; 90% to 95% of them were counted only once. In total, the top ten clones hold more than 1.5% of the sample.

CD8 naive samples were CD45RO-negative cells positively selected for CCR7, giving a CD45RA+CCR7+ population that excluded TemRA cells. The donors were healthy, HIV-negative adults who had no recently reported acute infections or vaccinations. All donors were Caucasian adults living in Nashville, Tennessee, USA. Blood was obtained by leukapheresis, after which PBMCs were separated by Ficoll-Histopaque density gradient centrifugation and cryopreserved in liquid nitrogen vapor phase. Analytical flow cytometry was used to check the purity and quantity of every magnetically sorted T cell population. Genomic DNA was isolated from each sorted fraction and quantified by UV absorbance on a Nanodrop 2000c. Paper-wide results and their limitations: Larger estimated clonotype richness was generally found for naive subsets than for memory subsets. When several donors were compared, the shared fraction of clonotypes was about 5% for naive CD4, approximately 3.5% for naive CD8, more than 2% for memory CD4, and 0.4% for memory CD8. Only blood was sampled, and tissue TCR repertoires likely differ from those in blood. Because the study included only a small number of donors, the genetic and exposure-history diversity represented was limited. Rarefaction of sorted-subset datasets indicated incomplete sequencing despite the large sequencing depth. Pairwise subsampling indicated that sequencing depth was expected to affect the degree of clonotype sharing among donors. Compared with non-shared clonotypes, the clonotypes found in all four sorted-subset donors had higher generation probabilities.

From its cysteine to its phenylalanine, the CDR3 spans 11 amino acids. The only DNA kept is the CDR3, 33 bases in frame from the first base. Sequences ENHRY (CDR1) and SYGVKD (CDR2) are obtained from the germline V gene. The V and J ends are trimmed by 2 bases and 7 bases, leaving 5 bases between them. A remark on this clone: This clone's antigen is unknown. Per-nucleotide qualities are absent, and no much larger clonotype sits a single base away.

The sequencing input was naive CD8+ T cells from PBMCs. The sample's cell subset or site label is to be understood as: CD45RA+CCR7+. The receptor's source is a man aged 18 to 35 in good health. Some clones in this sample may be carry-over from other donors' samples. Recombination joined TRBV10-3 with TRBJ1-1, with the D gene call left open. Read as DNA, the sequence is TGTGCCATCAGTGAGGGGGTTGAAGCTTTCTTT. Its translation reads: CAISEGVEAFF.